This TCR beta chain was sequenced for a study of T-cell reconstitution after alpha-beta-depleted transplantation in children. Findings of the study overall: At day 60, the high TCRbeta diversity found in some patients originated from recipient T cells and thymic progenitors that had survived. Reportedly, roughly two months post-transplant, alpha-beta T cells arose from several hundred expanded graft clones. Newly generated T cells supplied most T-cell counts and diversity one year post-transplant.

Preparation of the TCRbeta library was carried out with unique molecular identifiers. One entry per CDR3 protein results from TCRdb running MiXCR on the PCR reads. The repertoire holds hundreds of thousands of distinct CDR3 sequences, with about 10% as singletons. Ten or more counts support this clonotype. The antigen is unknown. The source is a child younger than 10 with inherited bone marrow failure, due to receive a stem cell transplant. The specimen was PBMCs, collected before TCRalphabeta/CD19-depleted stem cell transplant.

CDR3 region: CASSLMSGHYYGYTF. The DNA for the CDR3 is TGTGCCAGCAGTTTAATGTCAGGACATTACTATGGCTACACCTTC. The chain uses TRBV12-3 or TRBV12-4 and TRBJ1-2; D might be TRBD1 (5 bases). The CDR3 is 15 amino acids. With 2 bases removed from V and 3 bases from J, the gap between germline ends came to 13 bases.